The sequence of this T cell receptor (beta chain) was determined in a study of shared clonotypes between healthy human individuals. It was CD45RO-negative cells, positively selected for CCR7, that made up naive CD8 cells, with terminally differentiated effector memory CD45RA+ cells excluded. Data came from immunoSEQ multiplex PCR; TCRdb stores just in-frame clones and leaves some out. Of about 2.2 million clones listed, just over 90% are singletons. Comments on this clone: The same CDR3 can be traced to other DNA sequences in this sample.

This CDR3 is built from 14 residues. V lost 4 bases and J lost 7; bases outside the gene matches: 4. Germline CDR1 reads SGDLS; CDR2 reads YYNGEE. Sequenced material: naive CD8+ T cells from PBMCs. The chain joins TRBV9 to TRBJ1-3, with 11 bases matching TRBD1. The source of this sequence is a man younger than 35 in good health. Some clones in this sample may be carry-over from other donors' samples. CDR3 residues: CASSPGTGGNTIYF. The CDR3 DNA follows: TGTGCCAGCAGCCCAGGGACAGGGGGGAACACCATATATTTT. Drawing the rest from reference TRBV9 and TRBJ1-3, the complete variable domain is DSGVTQTPKHLITATGQRVTLRCSPRSGDLSVYWYQQSLDQGLQFLIQYYNGEERAKGNILERFSAQQFPDLHSELNLSSLELGDSALYFCASSPGTGGNTIYFGEGSWLTVV.